These 10 T cell receptor beta chains came from one sample sequenced in a study of CD8 T cells in cerebrospinal fluid in Alzheimer's disease (dated by TCRdb to about 2020). The method behind the library was 10x single-cell sequencing. TCRdb shows the sequencer as NextSeq 550. After reprocessing by TCRdb, each CDR3 protein sequence is one entry, and no DNA is given. The sample table on file contains some 1,400 distinct CDR3 sequences. Around 19% of the sample lies in the top ten. Sequenced material: cerebrospinal fluid. Every receptor here comes from a human donor with mild cognitive impairment.

This clonotype is identified as large from frequency. V is TRBV7-2 and J is TRBJ2-5; TCRdb's assignment of TRBD2 cannot be checked, as there is no DNA. Germline lookup yields CDR1 SGHTA and CDR2 FQGNSA. The CDR3 sequence is 19 residues long. The CDR3 loop is CASSLGPPGTSGSQETQYF.

The chain joins TRBV5-1 to TRBJ2-3; TCRdb lists TRBD1, though no DNA is available to test this call. The CDR3 has 15 residues. CDR1 and CDR2 from the germline V gene are SGHRS and YFSETQ. CDR3 sequence reads: CASSLAQGVLDTQYF. Variable domain in full (rest from reference TRBV5-1 and TRBJ2-3): KAGVTQTPRYLIKTRGQQVTLSCSPISGHRSVSWYQQTPGQGLQFLFEYFSETQRNKGNFPGRFSGRQFSNSRSEMNVSTLELGDSALYLCASSLAQGVLDTQYFGPGTRLTVL.

Its frequency marks this clonotype as medium-sized. The rearrangement uses TRBV20-1 and TRBJ1-5. CDR3 length: 18 residues. The germline CDR1 and CDR2 sequences are DFQATT and SNEGSKA (reference sequence). The CDR3 loop is CSARDIKGVGSSNQPQHF.

This chain joins TRBV9 and TRBJ1-1. The CDR3 has 14 amino acids. Germline CDR1 reads SGDLS; CDR2 reads YYNGEE. The CDR3 sequence: CASSVGVMNTEAFF.

By frequency, this clonotype registers medium-sized (0.01 to 0.1%). The chain uses TRBV7-3 and TRBJ2-3. Germline V gene sequence: CDR1 SGHTA, CDR2 FQGTGA. The CDR3 covers 14 residues. This chain's CDR3 is CASSLNLNTDTQYF.

The chain couples TRBV6-6 to TRBJ1-4. CDR1 and CDR2 from the germline V gene are MNHNY and SVGAGI (reference sequence). The length of the CDR3 is 14 residues. CDR3 region: CASTTPATNEKLFF.

This clonotype is identified as medium-sized from frequency. The chain carries TRBV20-1 and TRBJ2-3. This CDR3 contains 14 residues. CDR1 is DFQATT and CDR2 is SNEGSKA in the germline V gene (reference sequence). CDR3 loop: CSVVRSDSTDTQYF.

This clonotype ranks as medium-sized in terms of frequency. CDR3 region: CASSQDLAGAYEQYF. The J gene is TRBJ2-7, the V gene TRBV4-2; as DNA is missing, the TRBD2 call by TCRdb cannot be tested. Germline V gene lookup returns CDR1 LGHNA and CDR2 YNFKEQ. The CDR3 runs 15 residues.

J is TRBJ2-1 and V is TRBV2; with no DNA, the TCRdb D assignment of TRBD2 cannot be verified. Germline V gene lookup returns CDR1 SNHLY and CDR2 FYNNEI. This CDR3 is 15 amino acids long. CDR3 in amino acids: CAFTGGLAGIDEQFF.

According to its frequency, this clonotype is medium-sized. The rearrangement uses TRBV11-2 and TRBJ2-3; TCRdb names TRBD1, which stays unverified in the absence of DNA. Per the germline V gene, CDR1 is SGHAT and CDR2 is FQNNGV. The CDR3 totals 15 residues. CDR3 sequence reads: CASSSTGTGGDTQYF.